The table lists the clone carrying this T cell receptor (beta chain) with a count of one. Its matching antigen is unknown. Preparation of the TCRbeta library was carried out with unique molecular identifiers. TCRdb used MiXCR to reprocess the PCR reads, holding one entry per CDR3 protein. The sample contains tens of thousands of distinct CDR3 sequences, approximately 43% of which appear only once. This sample was taken from a study of T-cell reconstitution after alpha-beta-depleted transplantation in children. This CDR3 contains 14 residues. Germline V gene lookup returns CDR1 SGHVS and CDR2 FNYEAQ. The V gene lost 11 bases and the J gene lost 1 base, with 17 bases spanning the gap. Whole-study findings and limits: Hyperexpanded clones declined; after one year, newly produced T cells mostly supplied diversity.

The receptor was isolated from a male patient younger than 18 who had a stem cell transplant for acute lymphoblastic leukemia, so the T cells may come from the graft donor. The sample in question was PBMCs, mostly from graft donor cells, obtained 360 days after TCRalphabeta/CD19-depleted stem cell transplant. V usage is TRBV7-6 and J usage is TRBJ2-5; perhaps TRBD1 as D (5 bases). CDR3 amino acids: CASQGHPPQETQYF. CDR3 in DNA: TGTGCCTCCCAGGGTCATCCACCCCAAGAGACCCAGTACTTC.